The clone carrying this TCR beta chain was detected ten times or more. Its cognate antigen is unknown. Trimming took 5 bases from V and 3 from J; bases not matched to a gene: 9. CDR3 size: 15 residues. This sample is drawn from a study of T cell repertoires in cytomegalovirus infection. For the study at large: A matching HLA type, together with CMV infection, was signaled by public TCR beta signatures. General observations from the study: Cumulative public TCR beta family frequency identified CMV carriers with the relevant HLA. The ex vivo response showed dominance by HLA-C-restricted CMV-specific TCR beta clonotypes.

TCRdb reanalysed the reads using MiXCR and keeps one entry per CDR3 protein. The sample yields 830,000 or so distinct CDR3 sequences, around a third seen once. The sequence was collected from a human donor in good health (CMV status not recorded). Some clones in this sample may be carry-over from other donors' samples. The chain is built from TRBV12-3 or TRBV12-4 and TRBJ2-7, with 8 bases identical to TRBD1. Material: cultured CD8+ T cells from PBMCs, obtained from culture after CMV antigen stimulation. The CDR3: CASSLEGTGDYEQYF. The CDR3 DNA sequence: TGTGCCAGCAGTCTCGAGGGGACAGGTGACTACGAGCAGTACTTC.